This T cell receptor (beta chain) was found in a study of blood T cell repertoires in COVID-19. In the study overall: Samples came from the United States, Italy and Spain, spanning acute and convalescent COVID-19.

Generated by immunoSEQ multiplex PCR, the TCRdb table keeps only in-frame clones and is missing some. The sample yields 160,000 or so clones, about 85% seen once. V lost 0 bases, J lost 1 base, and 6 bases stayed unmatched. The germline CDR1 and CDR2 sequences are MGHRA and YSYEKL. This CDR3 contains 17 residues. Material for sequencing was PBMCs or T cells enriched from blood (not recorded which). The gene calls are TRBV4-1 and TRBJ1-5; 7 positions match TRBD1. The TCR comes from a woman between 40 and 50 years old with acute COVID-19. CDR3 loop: CASSQDRAGGSNQPQHF. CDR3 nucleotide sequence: TGCGCCAGCAGCCAAGATCGGGCAGGGGGAAGCAATCAGCCCCAGCATTTT.